The source of this T cell receptor beta chain is a study of blood T cells in healthy people across ages. A word on this clonotype: Its antigen is not known.

V lost 7 bases and J lost 3; bases outside the gene matches: 7. The CDR3 runs 15 residues. Per the germline V gene, CDR1 is SGHRS and CDR2 is YFSETQ. Points from the study as a whole: Not knowing donor CMV status may have confounded expanded clonotype changes.

PCR was performed a second time for roughly 7 to 11 cycles using a sample-barcoded 5' primer and a J-beta primer mix. One entry per CDR3 protein, called by TCRdb with MiXCR from the 5' RACE reads. This table has 650,000 to 700,000 distinct CDR3 sequences, less than 40% appearing once. The V call is TRBV5-1, the J call TRBJ2-2, with 9 bases matching TRBD1. This TCR was sampled from a woman of 80 years or more in good health. Sequencing used blood. The DNA for the CDR3 is TGCGCCAGCTCTGCGCGGACAGGGGACACCGGGGAGCTGTTTTTT. It translates to CASSARTGDTGELFF.